This T cell receptor beta chain was recorded in a study of shared clonotypes between healthy human individuals. As for the study in general: Contributing individuals were a couple of females and three males aged 18 to 49. Each donor contributed plates that comprised three CD4 naive, three CD4 memory, two CD8 naive and one CD8 memory.

The V and J ends lost 4 bases and 7 bases respectively, with 14 bases between them. The CDR3 totals 15 residues. Germline V CDR1 and CDR2: LNHDA, SQIVND (reference sequence). Genomic DNA per cell subset filled all wells of several immunoSEQ plates. Authors' data handling: Junction-only immunoSEQ data arrived without quality scores, meaning filtering differed. The method was immunoSEQ multiplex PCR; TCRdb's version includes in-frame clones alone and lacks a portion of them. The V and J calls and clone size are taken from that table; D and trimming were inferred from the DNA. This table holds around 2,000,000 clones, 85% to 95% found once.

Sequenced material: naive CD4+ T cells sorted from blood. Subset meaning: CD45RA+ positively selected. The chain uses TRBV19 and TRBJ1-6, with D tentatively TRBD1 (6 bases). This TCR was sampled from a man in his late teens or twenties in good health. The CDR3 DNA is TGTGCCAGTAGTAGCGAGACTGGGGGCAATTCACCCCTCCACTTT. It translates to CASSSETGGNSPLHF.